This passage covers 9 T cell receptor beta chains from one sample sequenced in a study of control samples from healthy donors and cancer patients. Assay: immunoSEQ multiplex PCR; the TCRdb copy retains only in-frame clones and omits some. The sample holds some 150,000 clones, over 90% seen once. The sequenced material came from blood. Receptor source: a man over 45 in good health.

This clone showed up just once. The chain couples TRBV30 to TRBJ1-6, with D tentatively TRBD1 (5 bases). The V end was cut by 0 bases, the J end by 9 bases, with 12 bases between. This CDR3 is 14 amino acids long. Germline V gene data show CDR1 as GTSNPN and CDR2 as SVGIG (reference sequence). As DNA, the CDR3 is TGTGCCTGGAGTGTCGGGGCTCTCGGTTCACCCCTCCACTTT. Encoded protein: CAWSVGALGSPLHF.

This sequence joins TRBV5-1 and TRBJ1-6; D not certain. This CDR3 contains 16 residues. Between the trimmed V and J ends, which lost 4 bases and 0 bases, there was a span of 11 bases. CDR1 is SGHRS, CDR2 YFSETQ, per germline. DNA for the CDR3: TGCGCCAGCAGCCCCGGGTGGGGCTCCTATAATTCACCCCTCCACTTT. It translates to CASSPGWGSYNSPLHF.

Turning to this clone: The final CDR3 position lacks the conserved phenylalanine or tryptophan, pointing to a likely read error. The DNA is left out, because the CDR3 cannot be placed on it with certainty; the CDR3 is given as TCRdb lists it. The J gene is TRBJ1-2, the V gene TRBV18; no DNA check was done on the table's D call, TRBD1. The CDR3 length equals 9 residues, ends included. The germline gives CDR1 KGHSH, CDR2 LQKENI. The CDR3 loop is CASSEGQAA.

This clone came up once. The J gene is TRBJ2-7, the V gene TRBV4-1; perhaps TRBD2 as D (6 bases). CDR3 length equals 15 residues. Deletions cut 4 bases from V and 3 bases from J, with 16 bases between. Germline lookup yields CDR1 MGHRA and CDR2 YSYEKL. CDR3 residues: CASSRGLFGSYEQYF. Written as DNA, the CDR3 is TGCGCCAGCAGCCGTGGTTTATTCGGGAGCTACGAGCAGTACTTC.

The chain joins TRBV18 to TRBJ2-6; D tentatively fits TRBD1 or TRBD2 (5 bases each). The CDR3 is 17 residues long. The germline V gene encodes CDR1 KGHSH and CDR2 LQKENI. V was cut by 3 bases and J by 0 bases, with 12 bases left in between. DNA for the CDR3: TGTGCCAGCTCACCGGGACGGTTCCTCTCTGGGGCCAACGTCCTGACTTTC. The encoded protein is CASSPGRFLSGANVLTF.

The genes are TRBV24-1 and TRBJ2-1, with 10 bases identical to TRBD1. This CDR3 is 17 amino acids long. Unmatched junction bases numbered 9, after V lost 5 bases and J lost 3 bases. Per the germline V gene, CDR1 is KGHDR and CDR2 is SFDVKD. CDR3 sequence: CATSAPVGQGGYNEQFF. For the CDR3, the DNA is TGTGCCACCAGTGCCCCGGTCGGACAGGGGGGCTACAATGAGCAGTTCTTC.

The rearrangement joins TRBV10-2 to TRBJ2-1, with D tentatively TRBD1 (6 bases). V gave up 3 bases and J gave up 0 bases, with 12 bases separating them. Per germline, CDR1 WSHSY and CDR2 SAAADI. This CDR3 is 16 amino acids long. The CDR3 DNA follows: TGCGCCAGCAGTGACTTAAGGGGGAGCTCCTACAATGAGCAGTTCTTC. It is translated as CASSDLRGSSYNEQFF.

V and J are TRBV5-1 and TRBJ2-5; 8 nucleotides match TRBD1. Germline values: CDR1 SGHRS, CDR2 YFSETQ. V trimming: 7 bases; J trimming: 0 bases; junction bases outside the gene matches: 2. The CDR3 contains 13 residues. CDR3 residues: CASGQGYQETQYF. CDR3 nucleotides: TGCGCCAGCGGACAGGGTTACCAAGAGACCCAGTACTTC.

The V and J genes are TRBV2 and TRBJ1-1; TRBD1 is a possible D gene (6 bases). This CDR3 has 12 residues. V lost 5 bases, J lost 7 bases, and 11 bases lay in between. Germline CDR1 and CDR2: SNHLY and FYNNEI. As DNA, the CDR3 is TGTGCCAGCAGTCAACAGGGACTTGAAGCTTTCTTT. It translates to CASSQQGLEAFF.